What follows are 18 T cell receptor beta chains derived from one specimen sequenced in a study of T cells after yellow fever vaccination. TCRdb used MiXCR to reprocess the 5' RACE reads, holding one entry per CDR3 protein. The profile covers 250,000 to 300,000 distinct CDR3 sequences, with approximately 5.2% appearing a single time and roughly 3.3% taken by the ten largest. The material was CD4+ T cells sorted from PBMCs, obtained on the day of the yellow fever booster vaccination. These receptors came from a man aged 18 to 30 who received the YFV17D yellow fever vaccine.

The chain joins TRBV27 to TRBJ2-1; no firm D call. This CDR3 is 13 amino acids long. Germline CDR1 MNHEY, CDR2 SMNVEV (reference sequence). V lost 0 bases and J lost 8, with 8 bases in between. The CDR3 region has the DNA TGTGCCAGCAGTTTATCAAGGGTGGATGAGCAGTTCTTC. Protein sequence: CASSLSRVDEQFF.

The chain couples TRBV5-1 to TRBJ2-2; weak D call: TRBD2 (5 bases). V lost 5 bases and J 0 bases, leaving 8 bases between the germline ends. Per the germline V gene, CDR1 is SGHRS and CDR2 is YFSETQ. The CDR3 runs 14 residues. CDR3 in DNA: TGCGCCAGCAGGTGGGAGCCGAACACCGGGGAGCTGTTTTTT. Translating gives CASRWEPNTGELFF.

Ten or more counts support this clonotype. V and J are TRBV7-9 and TRBJ2-5, with 8 bases that match TRBD2. The length of the CDR3 is 13 residues. The germline CDR1 and CDR2 sequences are SEHNR and FQNEAQ (reference sequence). J gave up 5 bases and V 1 base, and 0 bases lay outside the gene matches. CDR3 sequence reads: CASSLERGETQYF. The CDR3 DNA follows: TGTGCCAGCAGCTTAGAGCGGGGGGAGACCCAGTACTTC. Complete variable domain (other parts from reference TRBV7-9 and TRBJ2-5): DTGVSQNPRHKITKRGQNVTFRCDPISEHNRLYWYRQTLGQGPEFLTYFQNEAQLEKSRLLSDRFSAERPKGSFSTLEIQRTEQGDSAMYLCASSLERGETQYFGPGTRLLVL.

The chain is built from TRBV13 and TRBJ2-1; D may correspond to TRBD1 or TRBD2 (5 bases each). This CDR3 has 18 residues. Trimming cost V 4 bases and J 2 bases, with 21 bases left between them. The germline V gene encodes CDR1 PRHDT and CDR2 FYEKMQ (reference sequence). Written as DNA, the CDR3 is TGTGCCAGCAGCTGGCCTTTGGGGGACCGCGGACCCTACAATGAGCAGTTCTTC. Protein: CASSWPLGDRGPYNEQFF. Using reference TRBV13 and TRBJ2-1 for the parts outside the CDR3, the full variable domain is AAGVIQSPRHLIKEKRETATLKCYPIPRHDTVYWYQQGPGQDPQFLISFYEKMQSDKGSIPDRFSAQQFSDYHSELNMSSLELGDSALYFCASSWPLGDRGPYNEQFFGPGTRLTVL.

This clonotype was found a few times. The chain is built from TRBV6-5 and TRBJ1-4; 8 positions match TRBD1. The CDR3 has 14 residues. Germline CDR1 and CDR2: MNHEY and SVGAGI. Unmatched junction bases numbered 4, after V lost 2 bases and J lost 8 bases. Written as DNA, the CDR3 is TGTGCCAGCAGTTACCAGGGGGCGGGAGAAAAACTGTTTTTT. It encodes CASSYQGAGEKLFF.

The V gene is TRBV5-1, the J gene TRBJ2-6, with 9 bases that match TRBD1. Germline V gene sequence: CDR1 SGHRS, CDR2 YFSETQ. V shed 4 bases and J 1 base; nucleotides not matched to a gene: 6. The CDR3 sequence is 17 residues long. The CDR3 nucleotides are TGCGCCAGCAGCCTGCAGACAGGGGGATCTGGGGCCAACGTCCTGACTTTC. It translates to CASSLQTGGSGANVLTF. Variable domain in full (rest from reference TRBV5-1 and TRBJ2-6): KAGVTQTPRYLIKTRGQQVTLSCSPISGHRSVSWYQQTPGQGLQFLFEYFSETQRNKGNFPGRFSGRQFSNSRSEMNVSTLELGDSALYLCASSLQTGGSGANVLTFGAGSRLTVL.

This clonotype was seen ten or more times. The CDR3 protein is CASRGTGYNEQFF. The CDR3 nucleotides are TGTGCCAGCAGGGGGACAGGATACAATGAGCAGTTCTTC. The chain is built from TRBV7-9 and TRBJ2-1, with 8 bases that match TRBD1. The CDR3 covers 13 residues. Germline V gene lookup returns CDR1 SEHNR and CDR2 FQNEAQ (reference sequence). Germline trimming cut 6 bases from V and 4 bases from J; bases unmatched to any gene: 2.

This clonotype showed up just a few times. The chain joins TRBV14 to TRBJ2-7; perhaps TRBD1 as D (6 bases). V shed 0 bases and J shed 10 bases, with 16 bases lying between them. Germline CDR1 is SGHDN and CDR2 is FVKESK. This CDR3 has 14 amino acids. DNA for the CDR3: TGTGCCAGCAGCCAAGAGGGACATAGCGCCCTTCAGTACTTC. It codes for CASSQEGHSALQYF.

This clonotype was seen many times. CDR3 DNA: TGTGCCAGCAGTTTACGACGGGAGACCCAGTACTTC. Translation: CASSLRRETQYF. J is TRBJ2-5 and V is TRBV12-3 or TRBV12-4; D remains unclear. The CDR3 contains 12 residues. The V end lost 2 bases, the J end lost 5 bases, and 6 bases lay between the germline ends.

The chain couples TRBV9 to TRBJ2-1; a possible D gene is TRBD2 (5 bases). Trimming took 1 base from V and 7 from J, leaving 9 bases between them. This CDR3 has 13 residues. Germline CDR1 SGDLS, CDR2 YYNGEE. The CDR3 sequence: CASSVSGRNEQFF. The CDR3 region has the DNA TGTGCCAGCAGCGTAAGCGGAAGGAATGAGCAGTTCTTC.

This clonotype was detected many times. This sequence joins TRBV7-9 and TRBJ2-3; TRBD2 aligns across 13 bases. The V gene's germline CDR1 is SEHNR and CDR2 FQNEAQ (reference sequence). The CDR3 covers 17 residues. Germline trimming cut 1 base from V and 4 bases from J; bases unmatched to any gene: 5. This CDR3 is CASSLGGLAGAADTQYF. In DNA form, the CDR3 reads TGTGCCAGCAGCTTAGGAGGACTAGCGGGGGCCGCAGATACGCAGTATTTT.

This clonotype was seen a few times. The chain uses TRBV6-5 and TRBJ2-3; no clear D gene. V was pared by 0 bases and J by 1 base, with 14 bases between. In germline, CDR1 is MNHEY, CDR2 SVGAGI. This CDR3 has 17 amino acids. Written as DNA, the CDR3 is TGTGCCAGCAGTTACTCTGTGCTCTACGGCGGCACAGATACGCAGTATTTT. It is translated as CASSYSVLYGGTDTQYF.

J is TRBJ1-2 and V is TRBV6-5, with D unclear. CDR1 and CDR2 (germline): MNHEY, SVGAGI. The CDR3 is 13 residues long. V shed 8 bases and J shed 8 bases, with 18 bases lying between them. CDR3 coding DNA: TGTGCCAGCCTGGGGAGGTGGGGTCAGGGCTACACCTTC. As protein: CASLGRWGQGYTF.

This clonotype was seen more than once but under ten times. This chain links TRBV4-3 with TRBJ2-6; D may be TRBD1 (6 bases). Germline V gene sequence: CDR1 LGHNA, CDR2 YSLEER. The CDR3 has 17 residues. Trimming took 6 bases from V and 0 from J, leaving 15 bases between them. The CDR3 DNA follows: TGCGCCAGCAGTAAGTCAGGGGCCGACTCTGGGGCCAACGTCCTGACTTTC. As protein: CASSKSGADSGANVLTF.

This clonotype turned up a few times. The V and J genes are TRBV5-1 and TRBJ1-5; the D is unclear. V lost 0 bases and J lost 4, with 11 bases in between. The CDR3 length is 15 residues. CDR1 is SGHRS and CDR2 is YFSETQ in the germline V gene. CDR3: CASSLGGYGNQPQHF. CDR3 DNA: TGCGCCAGCAGCTTGGGGGGATATGGGAATCAGCCCCAGCATTTT.

This clonotype has a handful of counts. This chain connects TRBV5-1 to TRBJ2-7; TRBD1 might be the D (5 bases). Trimming left V 2 bases short and J 3 bases short, with 12 bases between. This CDR3 has 14 amino acids. The germline V gene encodes CDR1 SGHRS and CDR2 YFSETQ. The CDR3 region has the DNA TGCGCCAGCAGCTTCCCCAGGGAAAACTACGAGCAGTACGTC. It translates to CASSFPRENYEQYV.

The chain couples TRBV10-3 to TRBJ1-3; 10 bases line up with TRBD1. CDR3 size: 13 residues. Looked up from germline, CDR1 is ENHRY and CDR2 is SYGVKD. V dropped 10 bases and J dropped 6; count of bases not matched to a gene: 6. CDR3 sequence (DNA): TGTGCCACCGGGACAGGGGAGGCAAACACCATATATTTT. This gives the protein CATGTGEANTIYF.

The sample holds many counts of this clonotype. J is TRBJ1-5 and V is TRBV5-1; D ambiguous. The CDR3 runs 14 residues. With 0 bases removed from V and 5 bases from J, the gap between germline ends came to 9 bases. CDR1 SGHRS and CDR2 YFSETQ come from the germline V gene. CDR3 nucleotide sequence: TGCGCCAGCAGCTTGGAGGGCAGCGATCAGCCCCAGCATTTT. As protein: CASSLEGSDQPQHF. The full variable domain, completed using reference TRBV5-1 and TRBJ1-5, is KAGVTQTPRYLIKTRGQQVTLSCSPISGHRSVSWYQQTPGQGLQFLFEYFSETQRNKGNFPGRFSGRQFSNSRSEMNVSTLELGDSALYLCASSLEGSDQPQHFGDGTRLSIL.